This entry lists 23 T cell receptor beta chains sequenced from one sample in a study of spatial heterogeneity in lung cancer. This sample's time point: sample taken at primary tumor resection. Researchers sequenced whole RNA taken from tumor, nontumor lung or frozen PBMC without sorting. MiXCR was run by TCRdb on the 5' RACE reads, yielding one entry per CDR3 protein. The data show approximately 81,000 distinct CDR3 sequences, about 12% seen once. The specimen was PBMCs, collected at surgery. The origin of the receptors is a male donor with early-stage non-small cell lung cancer.

V gene TRBV6-5 combines with J gene TRBJ2-1; 10 positions agree with TRBD1. This CDR3 has 17 amino acids. Germline CDR1 is MNHEY and CDR2 is SVGAGI. J lost 5 bases, V lost 5 bases, and 12 bases had no gene match. CDR3 sequence reads: CASSRFPGTGADNEQFF. CDR3 bases: TGTGCCAGCAGTCGATTTCCCGGGACAGGGGCGGACAATGAGCAGTTCTTC.

The chain combines TRBV6-5 with TRBJ2-7, with 10 positions matching TRBD1. V shed 4 bases, J shed 2 bases, and the junction held 5 bases outside the gene matches. Per the germline V gene, CDR1 is MNHEY and CDR2 is SVGAGI. This CDR3 region has 15 residues. CDR3: CASSSDRGLTYEQYF. The CDR3 nucleotides read TGTGCCAGCAGTTCCGACAGGGGGCTGACCTACGAGCAGTACTTC.

In this sample, this clonotype turned up many times. The chain is built from TRBV29-1 and TRBJ1-1; the D is unclear. V shed 7 bases and J shed 4 bases, with 16 bases lying between them. The CDR3 sequence is 13 residues long. The germline CDR1 and CDR2 sequences are SQVTM and ANQGSEA. CDR3 in amino acids: CSAAQALGTEAFF. CDR3 DNA sequence: TGCAGCGCAGCTCAGGCATTAGGCACTGAAGCTTTCTTT.

This clonotype was seen more than once but under ten times. This chain joins TRBV5-1 and TRBJ2-1, with TRBD1 as a possible D gene (6 bases). The CDR3 covers 13 residues. Trimming pared 3 bases from V and 4 bases from J, leaving 8 bases between. Germline V lookup: CDR1 SGHRS, CDR2 YFSETQ. CDR3 protein: CASSSTGYNEQFF. The CDR3, as DNA: TGCGCCAGCAGCTCAACAGGGTACAATGAGCAGTTCTTC.

This clonotype was picked up a small number of times. This chain's CDR3 is CAWSPKPYEQYF. The CDR3 nucleotides are TGTGCCTGGAGCCCTAAGCCCTACGAGCAGTACTTC. V and J are TRBV30 and TRBJ2-7; unclear D gene. The CDR3 has 12 residues. Trimming cost V 3 bases and J 2 bases, with 8 bases left between them. CDR1 is GTSNPN, CDR2 SVGIG, per germline (reference sequence).

This clonotype was observed many times. J is TRBJ2-7 and V is TRBV27, with 8 positions matching TRBD1. CDR1 and CDR2 from the germline V gene are MNHEY and SMNVEV (reference sequence). CDR3 length equals 13 residues. V gave up 6 bases and J gave up 2 bases; unmatched junction bases: 3. The CDR3 here is CASSGQGTYEQYF. CDR3 DNA: TGTGCCAGCAGCGGACAGGGAACCTACGAGCAGTACTTC.

J is TRBJ2-7 and V is TRBV28, with 9 nucleotides matching TRBD1. Germline CDR1 MDHEN, CDR2 SYDVKM. The CDR3 has 14 amino acids. V lost 7 bases and J lost 3; bases outside the gene matches: 7. The CDR3 protein is CASKEGQGSYEQYF. Here the CDR3 DNA reads TGTGCCAGCAAAGAGGGACAGGGAAGCTACGAGCAGTACTTC.

In this sample, this clonotype turned up a few times. The gene calls are TRBV5-6 and TRBJ1-3; 12 bases match TRBD1. The CDR3 runs to 16 residues. Germline CDR1 SGHDT, CDR2 YYEEEE. V was clipped by 3 bases and J by 0 bases; unmatched bases: 1. CDR3 sequence: CASSWDRGLSGNTIYF. CDR3 nucleotides: TGTGCCAGCAGCTGGGACAGGGGGCTCTCTGGAAACACCATATATTTT.

The chain has TRBV12-3 or TRBV12-4 and TRBJ1-3; no reliable D call. The ends were cut back, 8 bases at V and 0 bases at J, with 5 bases in the middle. The CDR3 consists of 12 residues. For the CDR3, the DNA is TGTGCCAGCGGCGACTCTGGAAACACCATATATTTT. This gives the protein CASGDSGNTIYF.

This clonotype was seen a few times. The chain employs TRBV19 and TRBJ2-1; 9 bases fit TRBD2. CDR3 length: 15 amino acids. The germline V gene has CDR1 LNHDA and CDR2 SQIVND (reference sequence). The trim removed 5 bases at V and 10 bases at J, leaving 12 bases unmatched. The CDR3 loop is CASSPTSGSRREQFF. The CDR3 coding sequence is TGTGCCAGTAGTCCTACTAGCGGGTCCCGCCGGGAGCAGTTCTTC.

This clonotype was counted a few times. The CDR3 nucleotides are TGCAGCGTTGACCGCACAGGGGTCGGGGAGCTGTTTTTT. It codes for CSVDRTGVGELFF. This chain links TRBV29-1 with TRBJ2-2; 7 positions agree with TRBD1. The trim removed 3 bases at V and 7 bases at J, leaving 5 bases unmatched. CDR1 is SQVTM, CDR2 ANQGSEA, per germline. This CDR3 spans 13 amino acids.

This clonotype showed up just a few times. The gene calls are TRBV11-2 and TRBJ2-1; D is unresolved. Germline V lookup: CDR1 SGHAT, CDR2 FQNNGV. CDR3 size: 16 residues. The germline V and J ends were trimmed by 0 bases and 1 base, with 10 bases remaining between them. The CDR3 DNA is TGTGCCAGCAGCTTAGATACGCGCCTGTCCTACAATGAGCAGTTCTTC. This codes for CASSLDTRLSYNEQFF.

This chain's CDR3 is CASSPGASLNEQFF. CDR3 coding DNA: TGTGCCAGCAGCCCTGGGGCAAGCCTGAATGAGCAGTTCTTC. The chain joins TRBV7-8 to TRBJ2-1; possibly TRBD1 for D (5 bases). Trimming pared 5 bases from V and 7 bases from J, leaving 15 bases between. CDR3 length: 14 residues. CDR1 and CDR2 (germline): SGHVS, FQNEAQ.

The chain is built from TRBV20-1 and TRBJ2-3; D tentatively reads TRBD1 or TRBD2 (5 bases each). The germline gives CDR1 DFQATT, CDR2 SNEGSKA (reference sequence). The CDR3 contains 16 residues. Trimming left V 0 bases short and J 0 bases short, with 13 bases between. For the CDR3, the DNA is TGCAGTGCTAGAGACCCGGGGCGGACTAGCACAGATACGCAGTATTTT. Residues: CSARDPGRTSTDTQYF.

This clonotype has a count of ten or more. This chain connects TRBV6-5 to TRBJ2-3; the D gene is possibly TRBD2 (6 bases). V was trimmed by 2 bases and J by 1 base, leaving 7 bases between them. The V gene's germline CDR1 is MNHEY and CDR2 SVGAGI. The CDR3 is 14 residues long. The DNA of the CDR3 is TGTGCCAGCAGTTACCGCGGGGGCACAGATACGCAGTATTTT. Amino acid sequence: CASSYRGGTDTQYF.

This clonotype was recorded many times. The CDR3 bases are TGTGCCAGCAGCCGAGGGGACAGGGGGCTATCTGGAAACACCATATATTTT. Its translation is CASSRGDRGLSGNTIYF. The chain recombines TRBV3-1 with TRBJ1-3, with 12 bases aligning to TRBD1. CDR1 LGHDT and CDR2 YNNKEL come from the germline V gene (reference sequence). CDR3 length equals 17 residues. V lost 4 bases and J lost 1; bases outside the gene matches: 5.

V and J are TRBV19 and TRBJ2-4; perhaps TRBD1 as D (5 bases). CDR3 length: 14 residues. CDR1 LNHDA and CDR2 SQIVND come from the germline V gene (reference sequence). V gave up 4 bases and J gave up 2 bases, with 9 bases separating them. CDR3 amino acids: CASSRAGTKNIQYF. CDR3 DNA: TGTGCCAGTAGTAGGGCAGGGACCAAAAACATTCAGTACTTC.

The chain is built from TRBV29-1 and TRBJ1-1; 9 nucleotides line up with TRBD1. The trim removed 6 bases at V and 3 bases at J, leaving 5 bases unmatched. The CDR3 covers 13 residues. Per the germline V gene, CDR1 is SQVTM and CDR2 is ANQGSEA. DNA for the CDR3: TGCAGCGTCGGGGACAGGGTTGACACTGAAGCTTTCTTT. Protein sequence: CSVGDRVDTEAFF.

Concerning this clonotype: At one end the junction does not follow the germline gene, possibly because of a read error. The rearrangement joins TRBV5-6 to TRBJ2-7, with D tentatively TRBD1 or TRBD2 (6 bases each). Germline V gene data show CDR1 as SGHDT and CDR2 as YYEEEE. This CDR3 has 16 residues. The CDR3 loop reads CVSSSWTKGETYEQYF. Written as DNA, the CDR3 is TGTGTCAGCAGCTCATGGACTAAGGGGGAAACCTACGAGCAGTACTTC.

This clonotype was seen repeatedly, ten times or more. This chain joins TRBV10-2 and TRBJ2-3, with D possibly TRBD2 on 5 matching bases. Germline-derived CDR1 and CDR2 are WSHSY and SAAADI. Deletions cut 6 bases from V and 3 bases from J, with 10 bases between. There are 13 residues in the CDR3. As DNA, the CDR3 is TGCGCCAGCAGCCTCAGGAGGACAGATACGCAGTATTTT. This sequence encodes CASSLRRTDTQYF.

J is TRBJ2-7 and V is TRBV5-4; the D is unclear. The germline gives CDR1 SGHNT, CDR2 YYREEE (reference sequence). This CDR3 contains 13 residues. The V end lost 0 bases, the J end lost 5 bases, and 9 bases lay between the germline ends. The CDR3 loop is CASSLGQANEQYF. The CDR3 nucleotides read TGTGCCAGCAGCTTGGGGCAGGCCAACGAGCAGTACTTC.

The chain links TRBV19 to TRBJ1-5; D perhaps matches TRBD1 (5 bases). Deletions cut 7 bases from V and 0 bases from J, with 22 bases between. The CDR3 extends over 18 amino acids. Looked up from germline, CDR1 is LNHDA and CDR2 is SQIVND (reference sequence). Written as DNA, the CDR3 is TGTGCCAGTAAGAAACGAACTGACAGTTTGTATAGCAATCAGCCCCAGCATTTT. Its protein product is CASKKRTDSLYSNQPQHF.

This clonotype appeared a few times. The chain is built from TRBV7-9 and TRBJ2-7; 7 nucleotides line up with TRBD2. Per germline, CDR1 SEHNR and CDR2 FQNEAQ (reference sequence). This CDR3 spans 15 amino acids. V dropped 5 bases and J dropped 5; count of bases not matched to a gene: 12. The CDR3 loop reads CASSQVTSGINEQYF. CDR3 DNA: TGTGCCAGCAGCCAGGTAACAAGCGGGATAAACGAGCAGTACTTC.